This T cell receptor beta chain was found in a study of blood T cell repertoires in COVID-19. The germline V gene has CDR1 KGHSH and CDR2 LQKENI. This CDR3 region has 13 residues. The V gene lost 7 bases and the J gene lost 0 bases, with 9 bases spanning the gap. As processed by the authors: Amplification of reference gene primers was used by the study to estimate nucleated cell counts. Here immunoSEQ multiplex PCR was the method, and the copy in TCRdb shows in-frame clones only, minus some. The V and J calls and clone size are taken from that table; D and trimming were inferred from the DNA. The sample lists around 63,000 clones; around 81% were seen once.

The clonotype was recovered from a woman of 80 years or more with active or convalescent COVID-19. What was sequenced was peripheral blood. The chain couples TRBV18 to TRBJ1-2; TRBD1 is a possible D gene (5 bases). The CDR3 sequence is CASLTESNYGYTF. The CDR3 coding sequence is TGTGCCAGCTTGACAGAGTCTAACTATGGCTACACCTTC.